This T cell receptor beta chain was documented in a study of OX40 agonist ivuxolimab in advanced cancers. Whole-study findings and limits: At doses 0.1 to 3.0 mg/kg, CD4+ and CD8+ clones expanded.

Baseline, cycle 4 day 1, and cycle 7 day 1 were the blood sampling points. With respect to this clone: Its antigen is not known.

CDR1 and CDR2 (germline): MDHEN, SYDVKM. CDR3 size: 14 residues. Trimming took 4 bases from V and 0 from J, leaving 7 bases between them. Clones were read by immunoSEQ multiplex PCR, and TCRdb kept only the in-frame ones, dropping some. The repertoire holds around 100,000 clones, with roughly 90% as singletons. This chain links TRBV28 with TRBJ1-5; D not resolved. Sample: CD4+ or CD8+ T cells sorted from blood, taken in a trial of the OX40 agonist ivuxolimab. The source of this sequence is an adult with an advanced solid tumor such as melanoma, head and neck, liver or kidney cancer. The CDR3 nucleotides read TGTGCCAGCAGTTCCTTATATAGCAATCAGCCCCAGCATTTT. It encodes CASSSLYSNQPQHF.